The 22 T cell receptor beta chains presented below share a single source sample, sequenced in a study of patients and donors after allogeneic stem cell transplantation. Each CDR3 protein gets one entry after TCRdb re-called the RT-PCR reads with MiXCR. The table records about a million distinct CDR3 sequences, roughly 17% of them present only once. The sequenced sample consisted of blood, either unsorted or a sorted T cell fraction (not recorded which). The receptors were gathered from a human donor who was either an allogeneic HSCT recipient or a stem cell or donor lymphocyte infusion donor (not recorded which). It is not recorded whose cells these are; they may come from a transplant donor.

The sample holds many counts of this clonotype. V and J are TRBV6-1 and TRBJ2-1; weak D call: TRBD1 (6 bases). Trimming took off 7 bases at V and 1 base at J, with 11 bases between the two ends. Germline CDR1 and CDR2: MNHNS and SASEGT. The CDR3 spans 14 residues. The CDR3 DNA is TGTGCCAGCAATTCTAGGGGGTCCTACAATGAGCAGTTCTTC. This translates into CASNSRGSYNEQFF.

This clonotype came up a few times. The chain combines TRBV12-3 or TRBV12-4 with TRBJ1-1, with D unresolved. The CDR3 extends over 10 amino acids. The V and J ends lost 5 bases and 7 bases respectively, with 5 bases between them. CDR3 protein: CASSGLEAFF. In DNA form, the CDR3 reads TGTGCCAGCAGTGGACTTGAAGCTTTCTTT.

This chain joins TRBV5-5 and TRBJ1-6; TRBD1 is a possible D gene (5 bases). This CDR3 has 17 amino acids. The germline V gene encodes CDR1 SGHKS and CDR2 YYEKEE (reference sequence). Between the trimmed V and J ends, which lost 1 base and 6 bases, there was a span of 17 bases. CDR3 loop: CASSLFRGAEVNSPLHF. CDR3 sequence (DNA): TGTGCCAGCAGCTTGTTTAGGGGCGCGGAGGTTAATTCACCCCTCCACTTT.

This chain joins TRBV10-3 and TRBJ1-2; the match to TRBD1 covers 7 bases. Germline values: CDR1 ENHRY, CDR2 SYGVKD. V was clipped by 3 bases and J by 2 bases; unmatched bases: 6. The CDR3 runs 15 residues. CDR3 region: CAISEEAGGNYGYTF. CDR3 in DNA: TGTGCCATCAGTGAAGAGGCAGGGGGAAACTATGGCTACACCTTC.

The V gene is TRBV28, the J gene TRBJ1-2; 7 bases fit TRBD1. CDR1 and CDR2 (germline): MDHEN, SYDVKM. V gave up 5 bases and J gave up 3 bases; unmatched junction bases: 9. There are 15 residues in the CDR3. CDR3 protein: CASSPLEGAYYGYTF. CDR3 bases: TGTGCCAGCAGTCCCCTCGAGGGGGCATACTATGGCTACACCTTC.

The gene calls are TRBV7-9 and TRBJ1-2; TRBD1 matches 8 bases. The V and J ends lost 1 base and 8 bases, in that order; junction bases with no gene match: 12. CDR1 and CDR2 (germline): SEHNR, FQNEAQ (reference sequence). The CDR3 length is 16 residues. Here the CDR3 reads CASSLVNAGGLQGYTF. The DNA of the CDR3 is TGTGCCAGCAGCTTAGTAAATGCAGGGGGCCTCCAGGGCTACACCTTC.

The chain couples TRBV6-1 to TRBJ1-2; 7 nucleotides line up with TRBD1. The length of the CDR3 is 14 residues. Germline V gives CDR1 MNHNS, CDR2 SASEGT. V shed 6 bases and J 5 bases; nucleotides not matched to a gene: 9. In nucleotides, the CDR3 is TGTGCCAGCAGCCAACGGACAGGAGATTATGGCTACACCTTC. Protein: CASSQRTGDYGYTF.

V usage is TRBV12-3 or TRBV12-4 and J usage is TRBJ2-7; D could derive from TRBD1 or TRBD2 (5 bases each). The CDR3 is 12 residues long. Trimming removed 3 bases at V and 6 bases at J, with 9 bases between. CDR3 DNA: TGTGCCAGCAGTTTGAGGGGTCCCGAGCAGTACTTC. Protein product: CASSLRGPEQYF.

This clonotype was detected a few times. This chain uses TRBV7-6 with TRBJ2-5; 11 positions match TRBD2. The CDR3 runs 17 residues. Germline V gene sequence: CDR1 SGHVS, CDR2 FNYEAQ. V dropped 1 base and J dropped 5; count of bases not matched to a gene: 9. CDR3 nucleotide sequence: TGTGCCAGCAGCTTAGGATTACTAGCGGGAGCGGCGGAGACCCAGTACTTC. Translation: CASSLGLLAGAAETQYF.

This clonotype was observed a few times. The V and J genes are TRBV7-9 and TRBJ1-1; D call uncertain. The CDR3 extends over 14 amino acids. The V and J ends lost 1 base and 3 bases respectively, with 9 bases between them. Germline V lookup: CDR1 SEHNR, CDR2 FQNEAQ (reference sequence). As DNA, the CDR3 is TGTGCCAGCAGCTTAGGAAAGGGATACACTGAAGCTTTCTTT. Its protein product is CASSLGKGYTEAFF.

This clonotype was picked up a small number of times. V gene TRBV9 combines with J gene TRBJ2-5; a possible D gene is TRBD1 (6 bases). The germline gives CDR1 SGDLS, CDR2 YYNGEE. CDR3 length equals 13 residues. The ends were cut back, 1 base at V and 2 bases at J, with 6 bases in the middle. The chain's CDR3 is CASSVQGQETQYF. CDR3 DNA: TGTGCCAGCAGCGTACAGGGGCAAGAGACCCAGTACTTC.

J is TRBJ1-1 and V is TRBV5-5, with a possible D match to TRBD1 (5 bases). This CDR3 is built from 14 residues. V was trimmed by 0 bases and J by 5 bases, leaving 11 bases between them. Germline assignment: CDR1 SGHKS and CDR2 YYEKEE (reference sequence). CDR3 sequence: CASSLEGRPTEAFF. DNA for the CDR3: TGTGCCAGCAGCTTGGAGGGGCGCCCGACTGAAGCTTTCTTT.

This sequence joins TRBV20-1 and TRBJ2-1; 8 bases are shared with TRBD2. The CDR3 totals 11 residues. Germline trimming cut 6 bases from V and 12 bases from J; bases unmatched to any gene: 7. CDR1 and CDR2 (germline): DFQATT, SNEGSKA (reference sequence). In nucleotides, the CDR3 is TGCAGTGCCAAGCGGGAGCTTTCGCAGTTCTTC. Translating it yields CSAKRELSQFF.

In this sample, this clonotype turned up a few times. The genes are TRBV11-2 and TRBJ2-1; D possibly corresponds to TRBD1 (6 bases). Trimming pared 0 bases from V and 8 bases from J, leaving 11 bases between. Germline V gene lookup returns CDR1 SGHAT and CDR2 FQNNGV. The CDR3 covers 14 residues. CDR3 sequence (DNA): TGTGCCAGCAGCTTAGACGGTGGGGGCTATGAGCAGTTCTTC. Encoded protein: CASSLDGGGYEQFF.

V is TRBV11-3 and J is TRBJ2-1; no clear D gene. The CDR3 runs 15 residues. Deletions cut 3 bases from V and 3 bases from J, with 12 bases between. Per germline, CDR1 SGHNT and CDR2 YENEEA. CDR3 sequence: CASSLAPEYYNEQFF. The DNA of the CDR3 is TGTGCCAGCAGCTTGGCCCCGGAGTACTACAATGAGCAGTTCTTC.

The chain uses TRBV20-1 and TRBJ1-2; TRBD1 matches 7 bases. The ends lost 0 bases at V and 3 bases at J; junction bases unmatched: 4. The CDR3 loop spans 14 amino acids. Germline CDR1 reads DFQATT; CDR2 reads SNEGSKA (reference sequence). The CDR3 loop is CSARDLGTDYGYTF. In DNA form, the CDR3 reads TGCAGTGCTAGAGATCTCGGGACAGACTATGGCTACACCTTC.

The gene calls are TRBV20-1 and TRBJ2-1; a weak D match, TRBD2 (6 bases). Between the trimmed V and J ends, which lost 0 bases and 9 bases, there was a span of 18 bases. The length of the CDR3 is 15 residues. Germline loops: CDR1 DFQATT, CDR2 SNEGSKA (reference sequence). Here the CDR3 reads CSARDGARGGSEQFF. In DNA, the CDR3 is TGCAGTGCTAGAGATGGGGCGCGGGGTGGCAGTGAGCAGTTCTTC.

CDR3 in DNA: TGTGCCAGCAGCCACACAGGGGGCAGGGGCTACACCTTC. It translates to CASSHTGGRGYTF. The V gene is TRBV6-1, the J gene TRBJ1-2; TRBD1 matches 9 bases. The CDR3 totals 13 residues. V was pared by 6 bases and J by 8 bases, with 7 bases of the junction left unmatched. CDR1 is MNHNS, CDR2 SASEGT, per germline.

This clonotype has ten or more counts. V is TRBV20-1 and J is TRBJ1-1, with D tentatively TRBD1 (5 bases). V was shortened by 4 bases and J by 4 bases, with 10 bases between the two germline ends. The CDR3 covers 12 residues. Looked up from germline, CDR1 is DFQATT and CDR2 is SNEGSKA (reference sequence). The CDR3 reads CSATVGTTEAFF. Written as DNA, the CDR3 is TGCAGTGCTACCGTAGGGACCACTGAAGCTTTCTTT.

V gene TRBV7-3 combines with J gene TRBJ2-3; 13 bases map to TRBD2. Looked up from germline, CDR1 is SGHTA and CDR2 is FQGTGA. With V trimmed by 4 bases and J by 4 bases, 14 bases remained unmatched. The length of the CDR3 is 19 residues. As DNA, the CDR3 is TGTGCCAGCAGCTCCCACCCTCGACTAGCGGGAGGAGGGGCAGATACGCAGTATTTT. This sequence encodes CASSSHPRLAGGGADTQYF.

This clonotype came up a few times. This sequence joins TRBV9 and TRBJ2-5, with D hard to call. Trimming took 0 bases from V and 4 from J, leaving 16 bases between them. CDR1 SGDLS and CDR2 YYNGEE come from the germline V gene. The CDR3 is 16 amino acids. CDR3 in DNA: TGTGCCAGCAGCGTAGGAGAAGCCGCTAGGCGAGAGACCCAGTACTTC. This encodes CASSVGEAARRETQYF.

The V and J genes are TRBV7-9 and TRBJ2-7, with 8 nucleotides matching TRBD1. The V segment lost 3 bases and the J segment 7 bases; nucleotides outside the gene matches: 11. The CDR3 has 15 residues. Per the germline V gene, CDR1 is SEHNR and CDR2 is FQNEAQ (reference sequence). CDR3 in amino acids: CASSLYLVDREEQYF. The CDR3 DNA follows: TGTGCCAGCAGCTTGTATCTAGTGGACAGGGAAGAGCAGTACTTC.